This is a list of T cell receptor beta chains from one sample in a study of shared clonotypes between healthy human individuals. The method was immunoSEQ multiplex PCR; TCRdb's version includes in-frame clones alone and lacks a portion of them. The repertoire includes 650,000 to 750,000 clones, 55% to 75% of them detected once, and 1.8% sits in the top ten. The sequenced sample was memory CD4+ T cells sorted from blood. The receptors shown here come from a woman aged 30 to 39 in good health. CDR3s include the opening cysteine and the closing phenylalanine or tryptophan. The order of the fields is CDR3 protein, CDR3 DNA, D gene, V gene, clone size, J gene. A D gene is named only where the DNA matches it firmly. The size field is filled for only some rows; it gives once, few, many or a size class.

CASSQTANYGYTF | TGTGCCAGCAGTCAGACAGCTAACTATGGCTACACCTTC | . | TRBV10-3 | . | TRBJ1-2
CSSSGTGGGETQYF | TGCAGCAGTTCCGGGACAGGGGGAGGAGAGACCCAGTACTTC | TRBD1 | TRBV29-1 | once | TRBJ2-5
CASSEDRVYQPQHF | TGTGCCAGCAGTGAGGACAGGGTCTATCAGCCCCAGCATTTT | TRBD1 | TRBV2 | . | TRBJ1-5
CASSQGSQGGSVYTF | TGCGCCAGCAGCCAAGGTTCGCAAGGGGGATCTGTCTACACCTTC | . | TRBV4-1 | . | TRBJ1-2
CASSLVGATTNYGYTF | TGCGCCAGCAGCTTGGTGGGAGCTACTACTAACTATGGCTACACCTTC | . | TRBV5-1 | . | TRBJ1-2
CASSEDPLMGAATNEKLFF | TGTGCCAGCAGTGAAGACCCCCTCATGGGAGCCGCAACTAATGAAAAACTGTTTTTT | . | TRBV2 | . | TRBJ1-4
CASSLDGEFWNEQFF | TGTGCCAGCAGTCTGGACGGTGAGTTTTGGAATGAGCAGTTCTTC | . | TRBV2 | . | TRBJ2-1
CASSPGRQGAADTQYF | TGTGCCAGCAGCCCGGGCCGACAGGGGGCTGCAGATACGCAGTATTTT | TRBD1 | TRBV7-3 | . | TRBJ2-3
CASSWVGVGYEQYF | TGTGCCAGTAGTTGGGTGGGAGTCGGGTACGAGCAGTACTTC | . | TRBV19 | . | TRBJ2-7
CASSLRSISYEQYF | TGTGCCAGCAGCTTAAGGTCCATATCTTACGAGCAGTACTTC | . | TRBV11-2 | . | TRBJ2-7
CAWSVGQIEAFF | TGTGCCTGGAGTGTAGGACAGATTGAAGCTTTCTTT | . | TRBV30 | . | TRBJ1-1
CASSANTGGANVLTF | TGTGCCAGTAGTGCGAATACTGGTGGGGCCAACGTCCTGACTTTC | . | TRBV19 | . | TRBJ2-6
CASSYSRSGTGELFF | TGTGCCAGCAGTTACTCTCGTTCCGGCACCGGGGAGCTGTTTTTT | . | TRBV6-5 | . | TRBJ2-2
CASSPVAGVGEKLFF | TGTGCCAGCTCACCTGTCGCGGGTGTGGGTGAAAAACTGTTTTTT | . | TRBV18 | . | TRBJ1-4
CASRQPGSRRYEQYF | TGTGCCAGCAGACAGCCGGGGTCCCGCCGGTACGAGCAGTACTTC | . | TRBV11-2 | . | TRBJ2-7
CASSPRPSTDTQYF | TGTGCCAGCAGTCCGAGACCTAGCACAGATACGCAGTATTTT | . | TRBV2 | . | TRBJ2-3
CASKGVAEEDTIYF | TGCGCCAGCAAGGGTGTGGCAGAAGAAGACACCATATATTTT | . | TRBV5-1 | . | TRBJ1-3
CASSGEGEQYF | TGTGCCAGCAGCGGGGAGGGCGAGCAGTACTTC | TRBD2 | TRBV5-4 | . | TRBJ2-7
CASSVQGGDEKLFF | TGTGCCAGCAGTGTCCAGGGGGGTGACGAAAAACTGTTTTTT | TRBD1 | TRBV2 | . | TRBJ1-4
CASSIAGPSNEQFF | TGTGCCAGCTCAATAGCGGGCCCCTCCAATGAGCAGTTCTTC | TRBD2 | TRBV6-4 | . | TRBJ2-1
CASSPTVSYEQYF | TGTGCCAGCTCGCCGACAGTTTCCTACGAGCAGTACTTC | . | TRBV18 | few | TRBJ2-7
CASSPALNTEAFF | TGTGCCAGCTCACCCGCTTTGAACACTGAAGCTTTCTTT | . | TRBV18 | . | TRBJ1-1